This is a list of T cell receptor beta chains from one sample in a study of T-cell reconstitution after alpha-beta-depleted transplantation in children. MiXCR was run by TCRdb on the PCR reads, yielding one entry per CDR3 protein. The repertoire holds 540,000 or so distinct CDR3 sequences, 23% seen once, with 14% in the top ten. The source was PBMCs, mostly from graft donor cells, collected 360 days after TCRalphabeta/CD19-depleted stem cell transplant. The receptors derive from a boy in the first two years of life who had a stem cell transplant for acute myeloid leukemia, so the T cells may come from the graft donor. Both conserved end residues are part of each CDR3. D genes are given only for firm matches. Clone size is shown for a subset of rows, as once, few, many or a class of expanded clone.

abundance | d_gene | j_gene | v_gene | CDR3aa | CDR3nt
few | NA | TRBJ2-1 | TRBV27 | CASSPTGINEQFF | TGTGCCAGCAGTCCCACAGGGATCAATGAGCAGTTCTTC
many | NA | TRBJ2-1 | TRBV15 | CATSRDREQFF | TGTGCCACCAGCAGAGATCGGGAGCAGTTCTTC
many | TRBD2 | TRBJ2-3 | TRBV20-1 | CSAPRTSPKRDTQYF | TGCAGTGCGCCAAGGACTAGCCCGAAGAGAGATACGCAGTATTTT
NA | NA | TRBJ2-7 | TRBV28 | CASSLVVPSYEQYF | TGTGCCAGCAGTTTGGTGGTCCCCTCCTACGAGCAGTACTTC
NA | TRBD1 | TRBJ2-5 | TRBV19 | CASSIGTGQETQYF | TGTGCCAGTAGTATAGGGACAGGGCAAGAGACCCAGTACTTC
many | NA | TRBJ2-5 | TRBV28 | CASGWIKETQYF | TGTGCCAGCGGGTGGATTAAAGAGACCCAGTACTTC
NA | TRBD1 | TRBJ2-5 | TRBV12-3/TRBV12-4 | CASSSSGQGGQETQYF | TGTGCCAGCAGTTCATCGGGACAGGGGGGACAAGAGACCCAGTACTTC
NA | TRBD1 | TRBJ1-1 | TRBV6-5 | CASSLQGDSSNTEAFF | TGTGCCAGCAGTCTCCAAGGGGACAGCTCAAACACTGAAGCTTTCTTT
many | NA | TRBJ1-1 | TRBV29-1 | CSVVVTEAFF | TGCAGCGTTGTTGTCACTGAAGCTTTCTTT
NA | NA | TRBJ1-3 | TRBV7-2 | CASSPRTRSTIYF | TGTGCCAGCAGCCCACGAACTAGGTCCACCATATATTTT
NA | NA | TRBJ2-7 | TRBV7-9 | CASSPVESSYEQYF | TGTGCCAGCAGCCCCGTGGAGAGCTCCTACGAGCAGTACTTC
NA | NA | TRBJ2-4 | TRBV15 | CATSRDQGIAAKNIQYF | TGTGCCACCAGCAGAGATCAGGGGATCGCGGCCAAAAACATTCAGTACTTC
NA | NA | TRBJ2-1 | TRBV20-1 | CSASGGIFDNEQFF | TGCAGTGCTAGCGGGGGTATATTTGACAATGAGCAGTTCTTC
many | NA | TRBJ2-7 | TRBV7-2 | CASSMGLKTYEQYF | TGTGCCAGCAGTATGGGACTGAAAACCTACGAGCAGTACTTC
NA | NA | TRBJ1-2 | TRBV15 | CATSRVGDIYGYTF | TGTGCCACCAGCAGAGTTGGGGACATCTATGGCTACACCTTC
NA | NA | TRBJ2-5 | TRBV5-1 | CASSLSLSDYQETQYF | TGCGCCAGCAGCTTGTCTTTAAGCGACTACCAAGAGACCCAGTACTTC
many | NA | TRBJ2-3 | TRBV13 | CASNTASTDTQYF | TGTGCCAGCAATACGGCTAGCACAGATACGCAGTATTTT
NA | NA | TRBJ2-2 | TRBV20-1 | CSAKSRGPTGELFF | TGCAGTGCTAAGTCCAGGGGACCCACCGGGGAGCTGTTTTTT
many | NA | TRBJ2-3 | TRBV20-1 | CSAPDLLHTDTQYF | TGCAGTGCCCCCGACCTACTACACACAGATACGCAGTATTTT
NA | NA | TRBJ2-5 | TRBV15 | CATSRDHMETQYF | TGTGCCACCAGCAGAGATCATATGGAGACCCAGTACTTC
NA | NA | TRBJ1-1 | TRBV12-3/TRBV12-4 | CASSDKGPEAFF | TGTGCCAGCAGCGATAAGGGGCCTGAAGCTTTCTTT
many | NA | TRBJ1-5 | TRBV6-1 | CASSGMGEPQHF | TGTGCCAGCAGTGGGATGGGAGAGCCCCAGCATTTT
NA | NA | TRBJ2-7 | TRBV7-2 | CASSLEGGISSYEQYF | TGTGCCAGCAGCTTAGAGGGGGGGATAAGCTCCTACGAGCAGTACTTC
NA | NA | TRBJ1-6 | TRBV27 | CASSERWQPLHF | TGTGCCAGCAGTGAGAGGTGGCAGCCCCTCCACTTT
many | NA | TRBJ2-3 | TRBV7-9 | CASSPDLDTQYF | TGTGCCAGCAGCCCCGATCTGGATACGCAGTATTTT